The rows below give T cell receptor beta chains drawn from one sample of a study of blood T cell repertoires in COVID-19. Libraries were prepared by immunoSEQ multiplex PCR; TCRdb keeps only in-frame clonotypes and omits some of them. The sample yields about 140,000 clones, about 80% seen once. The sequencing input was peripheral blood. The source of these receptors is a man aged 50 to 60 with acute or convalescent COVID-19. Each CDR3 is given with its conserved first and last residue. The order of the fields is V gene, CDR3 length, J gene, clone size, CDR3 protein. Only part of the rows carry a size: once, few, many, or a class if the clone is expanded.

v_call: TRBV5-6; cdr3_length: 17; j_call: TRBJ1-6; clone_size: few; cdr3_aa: CASSYRKTGTYNSPLHF
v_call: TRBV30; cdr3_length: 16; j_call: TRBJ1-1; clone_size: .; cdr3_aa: CAWSSKSGTVNTESFF
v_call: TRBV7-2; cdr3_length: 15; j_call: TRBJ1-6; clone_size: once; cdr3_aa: CASSLGPGSNSPLHF
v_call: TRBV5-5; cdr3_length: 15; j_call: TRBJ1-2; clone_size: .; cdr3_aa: CASSLEGNRDYGYTF
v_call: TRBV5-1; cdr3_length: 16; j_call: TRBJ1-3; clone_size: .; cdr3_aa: CASSLAQGIAGNTIYF
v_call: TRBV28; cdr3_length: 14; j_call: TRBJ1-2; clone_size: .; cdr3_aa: CASSPPGQNYGYTF
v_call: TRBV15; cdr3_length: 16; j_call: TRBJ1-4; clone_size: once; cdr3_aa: CATSRDLRGQEGKLFF
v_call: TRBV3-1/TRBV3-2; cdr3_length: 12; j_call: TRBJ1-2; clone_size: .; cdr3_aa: CASSPVVCGYTF
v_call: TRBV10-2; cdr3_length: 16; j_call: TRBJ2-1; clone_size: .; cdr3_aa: CASSRTSGATYNEQFF
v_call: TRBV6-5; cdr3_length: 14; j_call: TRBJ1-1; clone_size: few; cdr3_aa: CASSPSPIESEAFF
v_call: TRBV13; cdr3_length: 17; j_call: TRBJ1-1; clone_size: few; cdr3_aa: CASSLVPGANMNTEAFF
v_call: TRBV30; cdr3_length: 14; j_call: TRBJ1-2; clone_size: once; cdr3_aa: CAWTRGSGGYGYTF
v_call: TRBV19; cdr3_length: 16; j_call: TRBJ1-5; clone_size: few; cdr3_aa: CASSPTPGLSNQPQHF
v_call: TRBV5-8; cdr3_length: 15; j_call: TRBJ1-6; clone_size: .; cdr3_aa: CASSKRQGTPSPLHF
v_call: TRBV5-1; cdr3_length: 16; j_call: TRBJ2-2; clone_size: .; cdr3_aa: CASSSGSVLGTGELFF
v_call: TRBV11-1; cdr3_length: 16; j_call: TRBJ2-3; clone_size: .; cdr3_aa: CASSFTPGLGLDTQYF
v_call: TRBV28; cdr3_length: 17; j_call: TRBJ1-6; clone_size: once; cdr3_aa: CASSSPGQGADNSPLHF
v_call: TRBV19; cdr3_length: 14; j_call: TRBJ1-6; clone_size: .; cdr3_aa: CASSWTGVDSPLHF
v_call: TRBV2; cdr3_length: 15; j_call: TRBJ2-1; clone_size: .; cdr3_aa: CASSFGQGEWNEQFF
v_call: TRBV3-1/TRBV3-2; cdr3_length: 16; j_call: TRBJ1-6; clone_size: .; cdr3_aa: CASSQDGGTGDSPLHF
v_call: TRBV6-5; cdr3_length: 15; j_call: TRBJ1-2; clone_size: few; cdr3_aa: CASRRQHLANYGYTF
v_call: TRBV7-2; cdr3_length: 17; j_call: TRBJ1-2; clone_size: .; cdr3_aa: CASSSGLGQGVYYGYTF
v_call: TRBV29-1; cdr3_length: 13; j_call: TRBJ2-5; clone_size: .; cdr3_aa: CSARRGTQETQYF
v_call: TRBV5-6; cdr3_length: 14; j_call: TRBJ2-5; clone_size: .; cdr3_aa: CASSFMAGQETQYF
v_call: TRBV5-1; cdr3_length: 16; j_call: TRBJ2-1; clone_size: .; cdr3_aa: CASSPRTGDVRNEQFF
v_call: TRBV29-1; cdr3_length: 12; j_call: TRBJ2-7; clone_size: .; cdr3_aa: CSVEGTAYEQYF
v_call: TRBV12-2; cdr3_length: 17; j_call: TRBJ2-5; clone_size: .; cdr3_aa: CASRQFRQGNPKETQYF
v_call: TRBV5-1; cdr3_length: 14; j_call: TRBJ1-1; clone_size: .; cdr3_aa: CASTWTLGNTEAFF
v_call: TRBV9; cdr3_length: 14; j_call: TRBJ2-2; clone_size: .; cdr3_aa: CASSSGLATGELFF
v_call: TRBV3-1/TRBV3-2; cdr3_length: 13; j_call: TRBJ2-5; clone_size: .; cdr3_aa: CASRRRGEETQYF
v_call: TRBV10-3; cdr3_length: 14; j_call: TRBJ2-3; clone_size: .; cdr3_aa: CAIRPGVARDTQYF
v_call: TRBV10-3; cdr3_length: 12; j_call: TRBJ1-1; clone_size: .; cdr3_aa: CAIGRENTEAFF
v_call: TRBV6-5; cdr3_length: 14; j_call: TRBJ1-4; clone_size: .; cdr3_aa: CASSYGGPNEKLFF
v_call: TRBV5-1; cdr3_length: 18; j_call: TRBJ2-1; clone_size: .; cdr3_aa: CASSLEAGGGPPYNEQFF
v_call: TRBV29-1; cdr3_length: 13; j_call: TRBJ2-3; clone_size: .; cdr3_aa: CSVETSHTDTQYF
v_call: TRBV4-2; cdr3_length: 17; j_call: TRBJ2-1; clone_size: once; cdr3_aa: CASSQDTAAGAYNEQFF
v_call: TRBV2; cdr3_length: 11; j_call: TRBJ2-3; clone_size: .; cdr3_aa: CASSDLDTQYF
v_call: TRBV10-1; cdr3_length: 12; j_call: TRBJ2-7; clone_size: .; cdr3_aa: CASSTRFGEQYF
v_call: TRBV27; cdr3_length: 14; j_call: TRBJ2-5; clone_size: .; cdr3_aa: CASSPLSVRETQYF
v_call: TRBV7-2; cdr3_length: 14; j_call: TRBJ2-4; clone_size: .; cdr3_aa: CASSPGGQGYIQYF
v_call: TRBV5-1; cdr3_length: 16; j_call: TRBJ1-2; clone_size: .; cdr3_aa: CASSVAQGASGSGYTF
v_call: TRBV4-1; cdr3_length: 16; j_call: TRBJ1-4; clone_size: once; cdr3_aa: CASSQDGIGGSEKLFF
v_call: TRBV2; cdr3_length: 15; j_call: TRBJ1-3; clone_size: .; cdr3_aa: CASLGRPTSGNTIYF
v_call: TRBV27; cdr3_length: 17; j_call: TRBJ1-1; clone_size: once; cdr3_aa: CASSPPSLTRGGTEAFF